The entry that follows covers one TCR beta chain sequence. These data are taken from a study of patients and donors after allogeneic stem cell transplantation. Trimming shortened V by 0 bases and J by 1 base, and 9 bases separated the two germline ends. This CDR3 is 15 amino acids long. Germline lookup yields CDR1 MGHRA and CDR2 YSYEKL. A single record per CDR3 protein comes from TCRdb applying MiXCR to the RT-PCR reads. The sample has roughly 880,000 distinct CDR3 sequences, about 20% seen once; the top ten hold under 6.5%. The sequenced sample was blood, either unsorted or a sorted T cell fraction (not recorded which). The clonotype comes from a human donor who was either an allogeneic HSCT recipient or a stem cell or donor lymphocyte infusion donor (not recorded which). It is not recorded whose cells these are; they may come from a transplant donor. The chain links TRBV4-1 to TRBJ1-1; D gene uncertain. The CDR3 DNA reads as TGCGCCAGCAGCCAAGATCAAGACAAGAACACTGAAGCTTTCTTT. This gives the protein CASSQDQDKNTEAFF.